This TCR beta chain was sequenced for a study of technical replicates of blood from a handful of donors. CDR3 length equals 15 residues. Germline lookup yields CDR1 MNHEY and CDR2 SVGAGI. Between the trimmed V and J ends, which lost 2 bases and 4 bases, there was a span of 14 bases. Generated by immunoSEQ multiplex PCR, the TCRdb table keeps only in-frame clones and is missing some. The sample includes around 83,000 clones, more than 85% of them seen just once. This TCR was recovered from a human donor in good health. Some clones in this sample may be carry-over from other donors' samples. The chain couples TRBV6-5 to TRBJ1-1; maybe TRBD1 (5 bases). Sequenced material: T cells isolated from PBMCs. The DNA for the CDR3 is TGTGCCAGCAGTTACCCCCGAATGGGGGGCACTGAAGCTTTCTTT. Its translation is CASSYPRMGGTEAFF.